The clone carrying this T cell receptor (beta chain) was detected only a few times. Other DNA sequences from this sample encode an identical CDR3 as well. The record originates from a study of blood T cell repertoires in COVID-19. V shed 8 bases and J 1 base; nucleotides not matched to a gene: 5. Germline CDR1 and CDR2: LNHDA and SQIVND (reference sequence). This CDR3 is 14 amino acids long. Profiled with immunoSEQ multiplex PCR; TCRdb holds only in-frame clones, not every one. The sample shows 150,000 to 200,000 clones, 70% to 90% of them seen only once. The chain combines TRBV19 with TRBJ1-1; 9 bases agree with TRBD1. This receptor was taken from a man aged 18 to 29 with acute or convalescent COVID-19. The sequenced sample was peripheral blood. The CDR3 region has the DNA TGTGCCAGTTCAGGGGGACAGGGGAACACTGAAGCTTTCTTT. It encodes CASSGGQGNTEAFF.